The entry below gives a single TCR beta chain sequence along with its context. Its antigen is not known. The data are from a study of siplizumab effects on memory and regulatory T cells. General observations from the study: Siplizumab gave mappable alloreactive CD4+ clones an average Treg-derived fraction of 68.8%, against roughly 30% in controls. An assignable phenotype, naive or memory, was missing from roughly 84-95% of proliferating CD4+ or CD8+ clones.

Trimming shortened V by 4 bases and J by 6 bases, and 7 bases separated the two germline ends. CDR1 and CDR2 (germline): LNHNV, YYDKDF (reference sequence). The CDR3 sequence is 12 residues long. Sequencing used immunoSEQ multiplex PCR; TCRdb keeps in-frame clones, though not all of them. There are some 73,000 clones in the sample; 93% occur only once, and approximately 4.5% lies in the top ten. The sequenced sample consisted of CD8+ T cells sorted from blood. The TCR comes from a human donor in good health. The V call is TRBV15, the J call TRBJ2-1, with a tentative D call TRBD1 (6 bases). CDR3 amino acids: CATSKQGNEQFF. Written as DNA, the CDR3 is TGTGCCACCAGCAAACAGGGCAATGAGCAGTTCTTC. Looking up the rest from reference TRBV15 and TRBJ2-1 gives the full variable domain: DAMVIQNPRYQVTQFGKPVTLSCSQTLNHNVMYWYQQKSSQAPKLLFHYYDKDFNNEADTPDNFQSRRPNTSFCFLDIRSPGLGDTAMYLCATSKQGNEQFFGPGTRLTVL.